A selection of T cell receptor beta chains follows, all from one sample in a study of T cell responses to AZD1222 COVID-19 vaccine. The method was immunoSEQ multiplex PCR; TCRdb's version includes in-frame clones alone and lacks a portion of them. The table has roughly 100,000 clones, around 91% seen once. The sequencing used peripheral blood, collected on day 0 of AZD1222 vaccination. The receptors shown here come from an adult in good health. Both conserved end residues are part of each CDR3. A D gene is named only where the DNA matches it firmly. The size entry is marked missing in some rows and otherwise reads once, few, many or a size class.

- TRBJ2-3 TRBV4-3 13 - TGCGCCAGCAGCGAAGACTCCACAGATACGCAGTATTTT CASSEDSTDTQYF
- TRBJ2-7 TRBV6-5 16 - TGTGCCAGCAGTTACTCAGGTGGAGAAAGGGCCTACGAGCAGTACTTC CASSYSGGERAYEQYF
- TRBJ1-2 TRBV4-2 16 TRBD1 TGTGCCAGCAGCCAAGTAGGGACAGCCACTAACTATGGCTACACCTTC CASSQVGTATNYGYTF
- TRBJ2-7 TRBV4-3 13 - TGCGCCAGCAGCCTAGAGACAAGCACCGAGCAGTACTTC CASSLETSTEQYF
few TRBJ2-2 TRBV2 19 TRBD1 TGTGCCAGCAGTGAAGCTCCCGGGACAGGGGGTTCGAACACCGGGGAGCTGTTTTTT CASSEAPGTGGSNTGELFF
- TRBJ2-2 TRBV10-3 14 - TGTGCCATCTCGGAACAGGGGAACACCGGGGAGCTGTTTTTT CAISEQGNTGELFF
- TRBJ2-2 TRBV30 17 - TGTGCCTGGAGTGTAGGCAGGGTAAATTTAAACACCGGGGAGCTGTTTTTT CAWSVGRVNLNTGELFF
- TRBJ1-1 TRBV27 13 - TGTGCCAGCAGTTTTTTCGTCGCCGGTGAAGCTTTCTTT CASSFFVAGEAFF
- TRBJ2-1 TRBV6-1 13 - TGTGCCAGCAGTGAAGCTTTCTTGGGGGAGCAGTTCTTC CASSEAFLGEQFF
- TRBJ2-3 TRBV27 16 TRBD1 TGTGCCAGCGCCGAGTGGTCACAGGGGAACACAGATACGCAGTATTTT CASAEWSQGNTDTQYF
- TRBJ2-7 TRBV5-4 18 TRBD2 TGTGCCAGCAGCTTGGATCCGGGACTAGCGGGAGAAACCTACGAGCAGTACTTC CASSLDPGLAGETYEQYF
once TRBJ2-7 TRBV20-1 10 - TGCAGTGCGACCTTACAGGAGCAGTACTTC CSATLQEQYF
once TRBJ1-5 TRBV5-4 14 - TGTGCCAGCAGCTTGGAAGGTCCCGAGGGGCCCCAGCATTTT CASSLEGPEGPQHF
- TRBJ1-1 TRBV5-4 14 TRBD1 TGTGCCAGCAGCGACAGGGAGAAAAACACTGAAGCTTTCTTT CASSDREKNTEAFF
- TRBJ2-2 TRBV7-6 16 TRBD1 TGTGCCAGCAGCTTTAGGACAGGGGGCAAGACCGGGGAGCTGTTTTTT CASSFRTGGKTGELFF
- TRBJ2-5 TRBV7-2 15 - TGTGCCAGCAGCTTAGATATGGGACCCTATTGGGCCCAGTACTTC CASSLDMGPYWAQYF
few TRBJ2-1 TRBV19 15 - TGTGCCAGTAGTATAGTCAAGGAGGTATACAATGAGCAGTTCTTC CASSIVKEVYNEQFF
once TRBJ2-7 TRBV19 15 TRBD2 TGTGCCAGTATGGAAAGGACTAGCGCCTCCTACGAGCAGTACTTC CASMERTSASYEQYF
once TRBJ1-1 TRBV19 14 - TGTGCCAGTACCCAATTGACAGGGAACACTGAAGCTTTCTTT CASTQLTGNTEAFF
- TRBJ2-3 TRBV5-1 13 - TGCGCCAGCAGCTTGGTGCTCACAGATACGCAGTATTTT CASSLVLTDTQYF
- TRBJ2-2 TRBV24-1 15 TRBD2 TGTGCCACCAGAGGACTAGCGGGAAACACCGGGGAGCTGTTTTTT CATRGLAGNTGELFF
- TRBJ2-7 TRBV28 12 - TGTGCCAGCAGTTCCCTACCCTACGAGCAGTACTTC CASSSLPYEQYF
- TRBJ2-7 TRBV10-3 14 - TGTGCCATCAGTTTCGGACAGTCAACCTACGAGCAGTACTTC CAISFGQSTYEQYF
once TRBJ2-2 TRBV19 14 - TGTGCCAGTAGTATCCCGGTGCCCACCGGGGAGCTGTTTTTT CASSIPVPTGELFF
- TRBJ1-2 TRBV5-1 16 - TGCGCCAGCAGCTTGTGGGGGGCAGGGACTAACTATGGCTACACCTTC CASSLWGAGTNYGYTF
- TRBJ2-2 TRBV6-5 14 - TGTGCCAGCCAGAGAGTGCAGAACACCGGGGAGCTGTTTTTT CASQRVQNTGELFF
- TRBJ1-5 TRBV28 16 TRBD1 TGTGCCAGCAGTTTGAGAACACAGGGGTGGAATCAGCCCCAGCATTTT CASSLRTQGWNQPQHF
- TRBJ2-5 TRBV5-6 14 TRBD2 TGTGCCAGCAGCCAGGGACTAGGAGGAAAGACCCAGTACTTC CASSQGLGGKTQYF
- TRBJ1-2 TRBV12-3/TRBV12-4 11 - TGTGCCACCGATGGGGTGCGTGGCTACACCTTC CATDGVRGYTF
- TRBJ2-5 TRBV28 14 - TGTGCCAGCACCCCCGGGGTGGGCCAAGAGACCCAGTACTTC CASTPGVGQETQYF
- TRBJ2-4 TRBV6-2/TRBV6-3 13 - TGTGCCAGCAGTTACGAAGCCAAAAACATTCAGTACTTC CASSYEAKNIQYF
- TRBJ1-5 TRBV7-9 15 - TGTGCCAGCAGCTTAGGCCGGGAGTCCAATCAGCCCCAGCATTTT CASSLGRESNQPQHF
- TRBJ2-2 TRBV19 13 TRBD2 TGTGCCAGTAGTCCAGCGGGGGCCGGGGAGCTGTTTTTT CASSPAGAGELFF
- TRBJ2-7 TRBV6-5 15 TRBD1 TGTGCCAGCACCCAACGGGGACAGGGGGCGAAGGAGCAGTACTTC CASTQRGQGAKEQYF
- TRBJ1-1 TRBV30 13 - TGTGCCTGGAGTGTATCGGCGAACACTGAAGCTTTCTTT CAWSVSANTEAFF
- TRBJ2-3 TRBV28 14 - TGTGCCAGCAGTTTTGTAGCAGGGACAGATACGCAGTATTTT CASSFVAGTDTQYF
few TRBJ2-7 TRBV4-3 17 TRBD2 TGCGCCAGCAGCCAAGAACGTAGCGGGAGTTCCCCCTACGAGCAGTACTTC CASSQERSGSSPYEQYF
- TRBJ1-1 TRBV6-1 16 - TGTGCCAGCAGTGAACCCATGGGGGTACGGGGCACTGAAGCTTTCTTT CASSEPMGVRGTEAFF
- TRBJ1-1 TRBV11-3 13 - TGTGCCAGCAGCGTAGAACCGAACACTGAAGCTTTCTTT CASSVEPNTEAFF
- TRBJ1-4 TRBV28 12 - TGTGCCATCTCCTTGACGGGTGAAAAACTGTTTTTT CAISLTGEKLFF
- TRBJ2-5 TRBV2 15 - TGTGCCAGCAGTGATGGACCCCCGGAGCAAGAGACCCAGTACTTC CASSDGPPEQETQYF
- TRBJ2-4 TRBV29-1 13 - TGCAGCGTTGGGGGTAGGGAAAAAAACATTCAGTACTTC CSVGGREKNIQYF
- TRBJ1-2 TRBV7-8 14 TRBD1 TGTGCCAGCAGCAGGGACAGGGCTAACTATGGCTACACCTTC CASSRDRANYGYTF
- TRBJ2-7 TRBV11-1 12 - TGTGCCAGCAGCTTAGCCCAAGGGGAGCAGTACTTC CASSLAQGEQYF
- TRBJ1-3 TRBV28 13 - TGTGCCAGCAGTTTAATCTCTGGAAACACCATATATTTT CASSLISGNTIYF
- TRBJ1-4 TRBV30 14 - TGTGCCTGGAGCGTGTCCAGGGTAACGGAAAAACTGTTTTTT CAWSVSRVTEKLFF
- TRBJ2-2 TRBV9 16 TRBD2 TGTGCCAGCAGCGTAGAGGGTGGCGGGGGCACCGGGGAGCTGTTTTTT CASSVEGGGGTGELFF
- TRBJ2-7 TRBV19 16 TRBD2 TGTGCCAGTAGTATAGATCGGGGGGTTTCAACCTACGAGCAGTACTTC CASSIDRGVSTYEQYF
- TRBJ2-7 TRBV30 15 - TGTGCCTGGAGTGTTGGCCTAGCGCTGGCCTACGAGCAGTACTTC CAWSVGLALAYEQYF
- TRBJ1-1 TRBV14 15 - TGTGCCAGCAGCCAGGATATCCACGGGAACACTGAAGCTTTCTTT CASSQDIHGNTEAFF
- TRBJ2-2 TRBV5-1 15 - TGCGCCAGCAGCTTGGGCGGGGGCTACACCGGGGAGCTGTTTTTT CASSLGGGYTGELFF
- TRBJ2-7 TRBV27 14 TRBD1 TGTGCCAGCCCTGGGGGACAGGGGGCGCGGGAGCAGTACTTC CASPGGQGAREQYF
- TRBJ1-1 TRBV5-8 15 TRBD1 TGTGCCAGCAGCCTTGACAGGGGGGTTAACACTGAAGCTTTCTTT CASSLDRGVNTEAFF